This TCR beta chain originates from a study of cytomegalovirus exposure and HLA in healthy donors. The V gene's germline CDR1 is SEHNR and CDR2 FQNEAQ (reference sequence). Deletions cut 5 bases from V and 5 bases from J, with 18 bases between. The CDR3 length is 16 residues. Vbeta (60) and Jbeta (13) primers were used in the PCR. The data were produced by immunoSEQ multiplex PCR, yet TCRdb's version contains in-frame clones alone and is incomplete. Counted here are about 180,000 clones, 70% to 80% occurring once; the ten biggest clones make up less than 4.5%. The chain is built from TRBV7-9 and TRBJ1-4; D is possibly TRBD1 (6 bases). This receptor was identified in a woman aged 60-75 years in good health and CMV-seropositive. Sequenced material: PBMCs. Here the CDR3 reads CASSQGDTQGNEKLFF. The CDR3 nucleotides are TGTGCCAGCAGCCAAGGAGACACACAGGGAAATGAAAAACTGTTTTTT.